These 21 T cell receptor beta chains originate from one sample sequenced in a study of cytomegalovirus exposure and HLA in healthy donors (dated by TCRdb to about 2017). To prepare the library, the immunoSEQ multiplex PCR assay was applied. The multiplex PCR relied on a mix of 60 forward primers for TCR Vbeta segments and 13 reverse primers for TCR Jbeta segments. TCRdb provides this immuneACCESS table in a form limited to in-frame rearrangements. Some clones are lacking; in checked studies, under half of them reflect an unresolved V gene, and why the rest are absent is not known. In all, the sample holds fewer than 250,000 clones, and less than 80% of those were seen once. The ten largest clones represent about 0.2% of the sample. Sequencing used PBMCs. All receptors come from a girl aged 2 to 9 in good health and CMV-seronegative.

The CDR3 protein is CASSHSNEQFF. The CDR3 nucleotides are TGCGCCAGCAGCCACAGTAATGAGCAGTTCTTC. J is TRBJ2-1 and V is TRBV4-1, with D hard to call. The CDR3 contains 11 residues. The germline V gene encodes CDR1 MGHRA and CDR2 YSYEKL. V shed 3 bases and J shed 7 bases, with 4 bases lying between them.

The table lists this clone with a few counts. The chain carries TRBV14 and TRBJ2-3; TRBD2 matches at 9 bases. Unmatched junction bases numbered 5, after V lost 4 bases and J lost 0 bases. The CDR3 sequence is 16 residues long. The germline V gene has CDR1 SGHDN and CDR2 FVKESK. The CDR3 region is CASSPLTSGSTDTQYF. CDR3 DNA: TGTGCCAGCAGCCCCTTAACTAGCGGGAGCACAGATACGCAGTATTTT.

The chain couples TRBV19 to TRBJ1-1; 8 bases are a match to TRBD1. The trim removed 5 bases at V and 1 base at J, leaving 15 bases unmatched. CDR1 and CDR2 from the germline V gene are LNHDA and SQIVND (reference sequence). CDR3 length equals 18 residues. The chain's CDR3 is CASSFHPTSGGRNTEAFF. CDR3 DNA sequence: TGTGCCAGTAGTTTTCACCCTACCTCAGGGGGCAGGAACACTGAAGCTTTCTTT. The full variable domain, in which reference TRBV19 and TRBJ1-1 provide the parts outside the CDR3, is DGGITQSPKYLFRKEGQNVTLSCEQNLNHDAMYWYRQDPGQGLRLIYYSQIVNDFQKGDIAEGYSVSREKKESFPLTVTSAQKNPTAFYLCASSFHPTSGGRNTEAFFGQGTRLTVV.

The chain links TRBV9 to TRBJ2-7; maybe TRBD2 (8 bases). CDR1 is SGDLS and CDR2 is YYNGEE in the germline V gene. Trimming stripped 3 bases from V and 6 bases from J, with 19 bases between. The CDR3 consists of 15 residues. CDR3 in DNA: TGTGCCAGCAGCGCCGGGGGGGACAGAGTAGCCGAGCAGTACTTC. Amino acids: CASSAGGDRVAEQYF.

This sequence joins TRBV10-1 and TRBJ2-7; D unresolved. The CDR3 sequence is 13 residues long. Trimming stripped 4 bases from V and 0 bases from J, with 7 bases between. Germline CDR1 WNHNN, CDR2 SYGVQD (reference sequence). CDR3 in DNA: TGCGCCAGCAGTGCAGGCCCCTCCTACGAGCAGTACTTC. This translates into CASSAGPSYEQYF.

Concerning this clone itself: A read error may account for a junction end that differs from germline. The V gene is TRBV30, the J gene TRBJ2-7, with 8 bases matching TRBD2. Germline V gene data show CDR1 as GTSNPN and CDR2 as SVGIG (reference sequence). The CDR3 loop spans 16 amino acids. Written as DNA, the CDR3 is TGTGCCTGGAGCGCACAGTGGGTAGCGGGATCCTCCGAGCAGTACTTC. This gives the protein CAWSAQWVAGSSEQYF.

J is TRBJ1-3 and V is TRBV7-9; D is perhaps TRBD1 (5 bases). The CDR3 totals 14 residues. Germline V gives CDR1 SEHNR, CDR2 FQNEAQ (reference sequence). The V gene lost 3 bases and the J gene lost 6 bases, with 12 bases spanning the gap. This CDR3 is CASSFQGHENTIYF. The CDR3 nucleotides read TGTGCCAGCAGCTTCCAGGGCCATGAAAACACCATATATTTT.

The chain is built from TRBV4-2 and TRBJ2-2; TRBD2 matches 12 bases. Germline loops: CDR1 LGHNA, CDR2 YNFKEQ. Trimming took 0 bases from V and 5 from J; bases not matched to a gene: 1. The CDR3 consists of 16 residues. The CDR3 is CASSQDLAGGTGELFF. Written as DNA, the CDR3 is TGTGCCAGCAGCCAAGACCTAGCGGGAGGGACCGGGGAGCTGTTTTTT.

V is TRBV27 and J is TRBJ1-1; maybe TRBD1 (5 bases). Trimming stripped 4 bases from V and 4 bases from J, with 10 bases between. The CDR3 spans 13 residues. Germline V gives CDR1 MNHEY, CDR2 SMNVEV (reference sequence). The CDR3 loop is CASSSWGGTEAFF. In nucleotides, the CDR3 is TGTGCCAGCAGTTCGTGGGGGGGCACTGAAGCTTTCTTT.

This chain's CDR3 is CASSFPAREAEAFF. CDR3 bases: TGTGCCAGCAGCTTTCCGGCCAGGGAGGCTGAAGCTTTCTTT. The rearrangement joins TRBV5-4 to TRBJ1-1, with a weak D call TRBD1 (5 bases). V was pared by 2 bases and J by 6 bases, with 14 bases between. The CDR3 is 14 residues long. The germline gives CDR1 SGHNT, CDR2 YYREEE (reference sequence).

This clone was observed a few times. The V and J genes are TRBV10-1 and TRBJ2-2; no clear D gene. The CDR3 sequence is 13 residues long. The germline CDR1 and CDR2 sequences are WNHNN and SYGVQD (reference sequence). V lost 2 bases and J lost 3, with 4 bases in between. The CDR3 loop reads CASSETYTGELFF. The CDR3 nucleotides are TGCGCCAGCAGTGAGACTTACACCGGGGAGCTGTTTTTT.

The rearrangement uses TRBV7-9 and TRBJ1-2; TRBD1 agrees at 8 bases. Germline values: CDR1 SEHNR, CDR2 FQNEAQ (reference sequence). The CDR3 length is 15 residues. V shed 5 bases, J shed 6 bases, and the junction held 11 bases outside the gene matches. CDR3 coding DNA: TGTGCCAGCAGCGACGGAACGACAGGGGCCCATGGCTACACCTTC. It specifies CASSDGTTGAHGYTF.

In nucleotides, the CDR3 is TGTGCCGCCCGGCGACAGCCCGATCAGCCCCAGCATTTT. Protein product: CAARRQPDQPQHF. The V call is TRBV6-1, the J call TRBJ1-5; TRBD1 might be the D (5 bases). Germline V gives CDR1 MNHNS, CDR2 SASEGT. This CDR3 contains 13 residues. V was trimmed by 11 bases and J by 5 bases, leaving 16 bases between them.

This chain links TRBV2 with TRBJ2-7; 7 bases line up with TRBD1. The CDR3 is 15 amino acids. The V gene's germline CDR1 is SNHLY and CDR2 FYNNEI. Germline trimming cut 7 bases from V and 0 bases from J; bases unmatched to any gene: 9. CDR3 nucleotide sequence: TGTGCCAGCAACCTACAGGGGACGAGCTCCTACGAGCAGTACTTC. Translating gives CASNLQGTSSYEQYF.

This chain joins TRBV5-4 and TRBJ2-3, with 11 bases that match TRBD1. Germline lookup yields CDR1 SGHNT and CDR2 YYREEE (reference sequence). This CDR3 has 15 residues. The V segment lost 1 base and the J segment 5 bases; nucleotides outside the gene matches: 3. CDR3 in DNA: TGTGCCAGCAGCTTGTTGGACAGGGGGCTAGATACGCAGTATTTT. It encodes CASSLLDRGLDTQYF.

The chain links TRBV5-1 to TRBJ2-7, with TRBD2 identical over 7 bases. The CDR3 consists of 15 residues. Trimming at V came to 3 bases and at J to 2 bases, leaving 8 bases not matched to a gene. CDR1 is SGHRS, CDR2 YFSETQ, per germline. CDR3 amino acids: CASSWGGAKPYEQYF. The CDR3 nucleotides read TGCGCCAGCAGCTGGGGAGGGGCGAAGCCCTACGAGCAGTACTTC.

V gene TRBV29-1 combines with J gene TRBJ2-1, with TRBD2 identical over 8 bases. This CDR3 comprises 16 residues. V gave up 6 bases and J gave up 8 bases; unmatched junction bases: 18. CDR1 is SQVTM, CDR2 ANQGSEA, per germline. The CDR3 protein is CSVSPYRAGVRDEQFF. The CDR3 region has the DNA TGCAGCGTGTCTCCATATCGAGCGGGAGTGCGGGATGAGCAGTTCTTC.

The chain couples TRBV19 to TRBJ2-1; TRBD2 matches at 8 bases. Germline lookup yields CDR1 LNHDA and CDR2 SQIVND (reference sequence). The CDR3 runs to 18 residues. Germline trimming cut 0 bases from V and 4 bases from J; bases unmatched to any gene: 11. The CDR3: CASSIERNSGGRYNEQFF. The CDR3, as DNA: TGTGCCAGTAGTATAGAGAGGAATTCTGGCGGGAGGTACAATGAGCAGTTCTTC.

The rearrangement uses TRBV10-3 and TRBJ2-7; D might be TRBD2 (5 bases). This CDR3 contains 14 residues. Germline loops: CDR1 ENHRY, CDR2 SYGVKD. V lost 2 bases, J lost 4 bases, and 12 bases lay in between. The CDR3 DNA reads TGTGCCATCAGTGAGGGCGGACTCTCTTACGAGCAGTACTTC. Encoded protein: CAISEGGLSYEQYF.

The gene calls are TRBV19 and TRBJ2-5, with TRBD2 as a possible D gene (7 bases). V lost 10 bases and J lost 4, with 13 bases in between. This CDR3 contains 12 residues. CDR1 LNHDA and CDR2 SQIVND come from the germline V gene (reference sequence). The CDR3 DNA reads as TGTGCCACCCGGGGGGCCCGAGAGACCCAGTACTTC. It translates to CATRGARETQYF.

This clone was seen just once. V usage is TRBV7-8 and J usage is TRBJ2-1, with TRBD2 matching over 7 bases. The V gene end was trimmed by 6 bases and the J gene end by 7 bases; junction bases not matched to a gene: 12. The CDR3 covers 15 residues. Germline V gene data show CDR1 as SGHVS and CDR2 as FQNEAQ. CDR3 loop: CASRYWDYEMNEQFF. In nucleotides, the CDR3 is TGTGCCAGCAGGTACTGGGACTACGAGATGAATGAGCAGTTCTTC.